The source of this T cell receptor (beta chain) is a study of response to subunit inactivated influenza vaccine. Points from the study as a whole: Authors suggested each seasonal flu vaccination may recruit only limited numbers of new T cells.

One entry per CDR3 protein results from TCRdb running MiXCR on the RT-PCR reads. The table has about 160,000 distinct CDR3 sequences, approximately 11% seen once. A note on this clonotype: Its antigen is not identified.

The germline V gene has CDR1 LNHNV and CDR2 YYDKDF (reference sequence). The CDR3 is 18 residues long. V shed 5 bases and J 6 bases; nucleotides not matched to a gene: 16. The chain joins TRBV15 to TRBJ2-7; TRBD2 agrees at 13 bases. The sequences come from CD8+ T cells sorted from PBMCs, collected roughly 24 months after vaccination. This sequence was found in a man aged 50 to 75 who received an inactivated influenza vaccine. The CDR3 DNA is TGTGCCACCAGCCCGGGACTAGCGGGGTCACTCGTCCGAGGCGAGCAGTACTTC. As protein: CATSPGLAGSLVRGEQYF.